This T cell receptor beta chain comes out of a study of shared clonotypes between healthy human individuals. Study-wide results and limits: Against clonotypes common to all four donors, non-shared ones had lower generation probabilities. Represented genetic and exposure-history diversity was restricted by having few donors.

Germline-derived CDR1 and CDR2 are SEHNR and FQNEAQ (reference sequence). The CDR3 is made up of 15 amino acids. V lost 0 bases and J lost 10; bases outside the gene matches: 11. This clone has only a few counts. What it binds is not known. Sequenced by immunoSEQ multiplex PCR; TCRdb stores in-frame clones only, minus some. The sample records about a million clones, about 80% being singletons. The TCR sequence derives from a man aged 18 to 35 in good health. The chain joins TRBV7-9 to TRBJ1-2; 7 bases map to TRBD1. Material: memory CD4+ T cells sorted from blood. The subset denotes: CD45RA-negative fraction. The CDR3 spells CASSLATNRGHSYTF. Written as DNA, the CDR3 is TGTGCCAGCAGCTTAGCCACCAACAGGGGCCATTCCTACACCTTC.